The TCR beta chain under discussion was sequenced for a study of blood T cells in healthy people across ages. The study, taken as a whole, reports: The CMV status of each donor remained undetermined, and this could have confounded shifts in expanded clonotypes.

There were healthy Caucasian individuals from Russia, aged about 6 to 100, serving as donors. Primers used in a second PCR of about 6 to 11 cycles were a sample-barcoded 5' primer and a J-beta primer mix. Tags on each cDNA molecule came from a template-switch adaptor with 12 random nucleotides. TCRdb redid the calling of the 5' RACE reads with MiXCR, one entry per CDR3 protein. Of 650,000 to 1,000,000 distinct CDR3 sequences in the sample, 35% to 50% were seen once. Turning to this clonotype: Antigen unknown.

The CDR3 spans 14 residues. Germline V gene lookup returns CDR1 LGHNT and CDR2 FRNRAP. V lost 4 bases, J lost 1 base, and 5 bases lay in between. This chain links TRBV12-5 with TRBJ2-6; D call uncertain. This clonotype originated in a man of 80 years or more in good health. Sequencing was performed on blood. CDR3 sequence reads: CASGWSSGANVLTF. The CDR3 DNA reads as TGTGCTAGTGGTTGGAGTTCTGGGGCCAACGTCCTGACTTTC.